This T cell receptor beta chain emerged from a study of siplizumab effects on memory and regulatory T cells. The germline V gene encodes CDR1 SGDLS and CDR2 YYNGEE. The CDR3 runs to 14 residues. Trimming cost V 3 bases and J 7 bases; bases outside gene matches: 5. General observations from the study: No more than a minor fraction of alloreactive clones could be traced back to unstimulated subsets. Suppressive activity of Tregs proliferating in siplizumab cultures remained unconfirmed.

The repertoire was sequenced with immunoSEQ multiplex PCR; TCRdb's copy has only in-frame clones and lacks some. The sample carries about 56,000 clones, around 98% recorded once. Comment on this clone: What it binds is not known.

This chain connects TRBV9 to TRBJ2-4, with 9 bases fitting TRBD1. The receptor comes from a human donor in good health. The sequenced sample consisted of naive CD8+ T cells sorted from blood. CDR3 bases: TGTGCCAGCAGCGAACAGGGGGCGACGAACATTCAGTACTTC. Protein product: CASSEQGATNIQYF.